The rows below give T cell receptor beta chains drawn from one sample of a study of blood T cell repertoires in COVID-19. Method: immunoSEQ multiplex PCR; TCRdb's copy keeps in-frame clones and lacks some. Of about 180,000 clones listed, 85% to 90% were seen once; the top ten hold under 3%. Material for sequencing was peripheral blood. The origin of the receptors is a woman between 25 and 40 years old with active or convalescent COVID-19. Each CDR3 is given without its conserved first and last residue.

>13|TRBJ1-6|TRBV6-5
ASSTGTGRRSPLH
>11|TRBJ2-5|TRBV24-1
ATRDTNQETQY
>11|TRBJ1-3|TRBV27
ASSLTGGNTIY
>13|TRBJ1-2|TRBV5-1
ASRRGQGVMDGYT
>13|TRBJ1-2|TRBV6-5
ASRSTGTGVRGYT
>13|TRBJ2-7|TRBV14
ASRPTSGIRFEQY
>11|TRBJ1-2|TRBV11-3
ASSQDNDYGYT
>15|TRBJ1-3|TRBV7-6
ASTQWGQSSSGNTIY
>13|TRBJ2-3|TRBV9
ASSAGGDPTDTQY
>12|TRBJ2-7|TRBV7-2
ASSLDSGHYEQY
>15|TRBJ2-1|TRBV3-1/TRBV3-2
ASSQDRLAGPYNEQF
>12|TRBJ1-2|TRBV19
ASRPTTGDYGYT
>13|TRBJ2-1|TRBV12-5
ASGLDSRSYNEQF
>12|TRBJ1-4|TRBV6-5
ASRKGGRDEKLF
>12|TRBJ1-6|TRBV27
ASTPGQFNSPLH
>9|TRBJ2-1|TRBV2
ASTFDNEQF
>12|TRBJ2-7|TRBV3-1/TRBV3-2
ASSQDPVSYEQY
>14|TRBJ1-1|TRBV7-8
ASSLGNRAMNTEAF
>14|TRBJ1-5|TRBV27
ASSPWTGGGNQPQH
>14|TRBJ2-3|TRBV18
ASSPGTSGSTDTQY
>11|TRBJ1-5|TRBV28
ASSLAPLFPQH
>13|TRBJ2-1|TRBV6-4
ASSDSGGSTNEQF
>11|TRBJ1-2|TRBV30
AWSVRQGGGYT
>13|TRBJ1-2|TRBV11-2
ASSPQDRGEWGYT
>11|TRBJ1-2|TRBV12-3/TRBV12-4
ASQNWGEDGYT
>12|TRBJ1-1|TRBV7-9
ASSEGARGTEAF
>9|TRBJ2-7|TRBV20-1
SAIHSSEQY
>11|TRBJ1-1|TRBV3-1/TRBV3-2
ASSQGELTEAF
>11|TRBJ2-7|TRBV18
ASSTSGGYEQY
>13|TRBJ2-1|TRBV18
ASSPSSGRATEQF
>11|TRBJ1-2|TRBV6-5
ASSYLGQDGYT
>10|TRBJ1-2|TRBV20-1
SASGGSYGYT
>12|TRBJ1-2|TRBV5-1
ASSLTVFTYGYT
>11|TRBJ2-2|TRBV12-5
ASEAGNTGELF
>13|TRBJ1-1|TRBV9
ASSVATAANTEAF
>12|TRBJ1-4|TRBV2
ASSDLQGVVKLF
>12|TRBJ2-7|TRBV6-5
ASERRTSGYEQY
>14|TRBJ2-3|TRBV7-2
ASSLAGLAVADTQY
>14|TRBJ2-2|TRBV19
ASSIDAGINTGELF
>15|TRBJ1-4|TRBV18
ASSPPNSMDKNEKLF
>12|TRBJ1-1|TRBV5-6
ASSSAGVNTEAF
>12|TRBJ2-1|TRBV11-2
ASSPPSSYNEQF
>13|TRBJ1-2|TRBV29-1
SAMDRGSRLNGYT
>10|TRBJ1-4|TRBV6-5
ASSIRGEKLF
>13|TRBJ1-5|TRBV6-5
ASRHRVQSNQPQH
>11|TRBJ1-6|TRBV27
ASSWGGRSPLH
>9|TRBJ1-5|TRBV2
ASSANQPQH
>10|TRBJ2-7|TRBV10-3
AIRGQAYEQY
>13|TRBJ2-6|TRBV15
ATSWDRTGANVLT
>11|TRBJ1-1|TRBV5-4
ASSSPENTEAF
>13|TRBJ1-1|TRBV6-5
ASSILKTGGTEAF
>11|TRBJ1-5|TRBV6-6
ASGQGINQPQH
>10|TRBJ1-2|TRBV5-1
ASSLAGYGYT
>14|TRBJ2-6|TRBV6-5
ASSYSASSGANVLT
>15|TRBJ2-5|TRBV9
ASSRRWPAGAQETQY
>12|TRBJ2-5|TRBV5-4
ASSTKDREETQY
>13|TRBJ1-2|TRBV4-1
ASSQGDGTVYGYT